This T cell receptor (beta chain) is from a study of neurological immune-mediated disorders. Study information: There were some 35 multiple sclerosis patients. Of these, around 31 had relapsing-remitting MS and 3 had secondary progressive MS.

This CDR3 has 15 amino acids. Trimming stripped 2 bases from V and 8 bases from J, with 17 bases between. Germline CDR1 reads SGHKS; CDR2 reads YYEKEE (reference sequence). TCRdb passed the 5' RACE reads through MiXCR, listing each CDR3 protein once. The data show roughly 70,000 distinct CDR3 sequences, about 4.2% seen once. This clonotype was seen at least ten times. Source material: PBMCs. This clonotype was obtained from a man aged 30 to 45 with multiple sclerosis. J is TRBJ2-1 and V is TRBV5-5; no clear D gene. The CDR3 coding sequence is TGTGCCAGCAGCTTAGGCCCTGGCGGATCGTATGAGCAGTTCTTC. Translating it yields CASSLGPGGSYEQFF.